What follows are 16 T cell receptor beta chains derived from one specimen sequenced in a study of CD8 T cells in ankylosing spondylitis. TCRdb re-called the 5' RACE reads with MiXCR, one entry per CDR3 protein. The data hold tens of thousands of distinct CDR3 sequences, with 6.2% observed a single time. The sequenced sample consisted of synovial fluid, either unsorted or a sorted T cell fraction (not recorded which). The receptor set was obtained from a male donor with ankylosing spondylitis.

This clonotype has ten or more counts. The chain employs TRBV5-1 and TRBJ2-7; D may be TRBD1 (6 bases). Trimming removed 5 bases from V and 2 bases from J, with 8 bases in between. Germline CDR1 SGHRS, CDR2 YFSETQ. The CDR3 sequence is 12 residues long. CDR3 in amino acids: CASSWDTYEQYF. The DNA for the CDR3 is TGCGCCAGCAGTTGGGACACCTACGAGCAGTACTTC.

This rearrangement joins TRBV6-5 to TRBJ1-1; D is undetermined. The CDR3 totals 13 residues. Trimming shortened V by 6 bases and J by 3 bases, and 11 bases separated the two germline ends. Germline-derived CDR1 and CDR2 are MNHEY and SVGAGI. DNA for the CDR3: TGTGCCAGCAGATATCCTAGGGACACTGAAGCTTTCTTT. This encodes CASRYPRDTEAFF.

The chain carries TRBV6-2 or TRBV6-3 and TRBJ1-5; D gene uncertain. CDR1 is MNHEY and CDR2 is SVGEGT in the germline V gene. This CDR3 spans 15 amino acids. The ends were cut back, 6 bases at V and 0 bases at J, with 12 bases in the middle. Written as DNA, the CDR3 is TGTGCCAGCAGGGACCCGGGTAATAGCAATCAGCCCCAGCATTTT. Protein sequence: CASRDPGNSNQPQHF.

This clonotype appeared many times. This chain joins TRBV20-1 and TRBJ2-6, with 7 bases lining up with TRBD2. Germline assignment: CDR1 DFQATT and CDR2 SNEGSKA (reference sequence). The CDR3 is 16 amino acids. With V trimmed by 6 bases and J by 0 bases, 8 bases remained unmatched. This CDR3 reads CSAHQRGSSGANVLTF. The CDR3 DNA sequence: TGCAGTGCCCACCAGCGGGGTAGCTCTGGGGCCAACGTCCTGACTTTC.

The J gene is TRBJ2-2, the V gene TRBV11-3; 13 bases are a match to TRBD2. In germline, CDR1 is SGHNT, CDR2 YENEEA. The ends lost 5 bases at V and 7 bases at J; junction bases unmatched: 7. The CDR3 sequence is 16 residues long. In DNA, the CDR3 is TGTGCCAGCAGCCCCCGGACTAGCGGGAGTATCGGGGAGCTGTTTTTT. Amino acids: CASSPRTSGSIGELFF.

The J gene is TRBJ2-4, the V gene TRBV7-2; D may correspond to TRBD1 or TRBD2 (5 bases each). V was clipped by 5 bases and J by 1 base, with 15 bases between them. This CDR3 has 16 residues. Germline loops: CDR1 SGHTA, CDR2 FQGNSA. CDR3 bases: TGTGCCAGCAGCCCGCGGGCGTCAGGGGCCAAAAACATTCAGTACTTC. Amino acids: CASSPRASGAKNIQYF.

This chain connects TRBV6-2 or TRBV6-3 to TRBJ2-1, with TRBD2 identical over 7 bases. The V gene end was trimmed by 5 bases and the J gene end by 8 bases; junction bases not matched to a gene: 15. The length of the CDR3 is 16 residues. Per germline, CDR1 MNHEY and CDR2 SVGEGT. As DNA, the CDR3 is TGTGCCAGCAGTCGCCCTAGCCGAGCCAGCGGGGATGAGCAGTTCTTC. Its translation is CASSRPSRASGDEQFF.

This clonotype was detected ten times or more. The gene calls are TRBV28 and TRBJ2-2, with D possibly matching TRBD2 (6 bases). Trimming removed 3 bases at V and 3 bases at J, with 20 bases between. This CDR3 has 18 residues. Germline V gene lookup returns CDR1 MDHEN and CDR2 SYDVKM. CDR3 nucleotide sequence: TGTGCCAGCAGTTTGGCGGGGTCCTCGCCCTTATACACCGGGGAGCTGTTTTTT. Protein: CASSLAGSSPLYTGELFF.

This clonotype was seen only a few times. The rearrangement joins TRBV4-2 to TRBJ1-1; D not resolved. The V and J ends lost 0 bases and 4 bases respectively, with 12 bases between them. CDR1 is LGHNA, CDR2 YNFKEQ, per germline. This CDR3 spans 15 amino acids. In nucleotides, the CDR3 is TGTGCCAGCAGCCAAGAACCCGTCCCTCTCACTGAAGCTTTCTTT. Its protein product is CASSQEPVPLTEAFF.

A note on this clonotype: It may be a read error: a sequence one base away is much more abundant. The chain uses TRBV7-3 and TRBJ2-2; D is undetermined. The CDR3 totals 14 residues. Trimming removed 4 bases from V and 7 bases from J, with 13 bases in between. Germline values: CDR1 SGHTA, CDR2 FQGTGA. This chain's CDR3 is CASSSTRASGELFF. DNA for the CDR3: TGTGCCAGCAGCTCGACAAGGGCGAGCGGGGAGCTGTTTTTT.

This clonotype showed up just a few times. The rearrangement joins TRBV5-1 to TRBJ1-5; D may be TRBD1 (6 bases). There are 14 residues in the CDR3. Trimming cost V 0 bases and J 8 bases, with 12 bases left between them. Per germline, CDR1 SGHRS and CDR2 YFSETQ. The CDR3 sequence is CASSLVGGTEPQHF. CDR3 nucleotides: TGCGCCAGCAGCTTGGTTGGGGGCACGGAGCCCCAGCATTTT.

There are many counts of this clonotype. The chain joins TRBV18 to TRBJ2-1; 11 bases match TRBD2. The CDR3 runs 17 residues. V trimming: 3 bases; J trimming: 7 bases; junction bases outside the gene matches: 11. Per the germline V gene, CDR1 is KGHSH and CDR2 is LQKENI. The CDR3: CASSPTSGTRSTNEQFF. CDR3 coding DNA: TGTGCCAGCTCACCGACTAGCGGGACACGGAGTACGAATGAGCAGTTCTTC.

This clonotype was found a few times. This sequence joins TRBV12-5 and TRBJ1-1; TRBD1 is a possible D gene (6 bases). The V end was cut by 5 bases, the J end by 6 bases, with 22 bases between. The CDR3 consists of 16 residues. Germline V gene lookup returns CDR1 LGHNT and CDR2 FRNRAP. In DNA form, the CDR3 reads TGTGCTAGTGGTCTGTGGGCCCCGGGACAAGAAGCTGAAGCTTTCTTT. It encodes CASGLWAPGQEAEAFF.

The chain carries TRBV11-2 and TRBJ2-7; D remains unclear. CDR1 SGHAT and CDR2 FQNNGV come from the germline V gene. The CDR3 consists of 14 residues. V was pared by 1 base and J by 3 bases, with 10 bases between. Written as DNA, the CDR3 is TGTGCCAGCAGCTTAGCGGGCTCGAACTACGAGCAGTACTTC. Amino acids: CASSLAGSNYEQYF.

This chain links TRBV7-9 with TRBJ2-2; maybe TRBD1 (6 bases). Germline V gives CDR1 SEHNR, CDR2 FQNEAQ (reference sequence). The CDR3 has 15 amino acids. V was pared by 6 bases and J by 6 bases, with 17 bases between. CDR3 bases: TGTGCCAGCAGACCAGGACAGCAAACCTCCGGGGAGCTGTTTTTT. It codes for CASRPGQQTSGELFF.

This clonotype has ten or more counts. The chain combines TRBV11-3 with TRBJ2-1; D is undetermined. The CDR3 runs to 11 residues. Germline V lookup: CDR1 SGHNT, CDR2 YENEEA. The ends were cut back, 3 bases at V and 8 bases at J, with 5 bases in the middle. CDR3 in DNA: TGTGCCAGCAGCTTCTTATATGAGCAGTTCTTC. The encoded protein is CASSFLYEQFF.